Reported below is one T cell receptor beta chain. The data originate from a study of shared clonotypes between healthy human individuals. Trimming took 5 bases from V and 2 from J, leaving 12 bases between them. The CDR3 is 14 amino acids. Germline V gene lookup returns CDR1 SGHDT and CDR2 YYEEEE. Clones were sequenced by immunoSEQ multiplex PCR, and TCRdb holds only the in-frame ones, with some missing. The repertoire has 600,000 to 800,000 clones, approximately 77% of them found once; the top ten carry around 1.8%. J is TRBJ2-3 and V is TRBV5-6; D remains ambiguous. The TCR sequence derives from a woman aged 30 to 39 in good health. Sequencing was carried out using memory CD4+ T cells sorted from blood. Specified subset: CD45RA-negative fraction. The CDR3 coding sequence is TGTGCCAGCAGACGGGCCCAATACACAGATACGCAGTATTTT. This encodes CASRRAQYTDTQYF.